What follows are 23 T cell receptor beta chains derived from one specimen sequenced in a study of metastatic and nonmetastatic thyroid tumors. TCRdb re-analyzed the PCR reads using MiXCR. The sample records tens of thousands of clones, approximately 12% being singletons. Not a single patient had been given any form of treatment at any point before undergoing thyroid surgery. Sequenced material: tumor tissue. All receptors derive from a female donor with papillary thyroid cancer or a benign thyroid nodule (not recorded which). Some clones in this sample may be carry-over from other donors' samples.

Comment on this clone: A much larger clone lies one base from this, so it may be a read error. The same CDR3 can be traced to other DNA sequences in this sample. This chain uses TRBV24-1 with TRBJ2-7, with 8 positions matching TRBD1. From germline, CDR1 is KGHDR and CDR2 SFDVKD. The CDR3 sequence is 13 residues long. CDR3 amino acids: CATSTTGGYEQYF. The DNA of the CDR3 is TGCGCCACCAGCACCACAGGGGGCTACGAGCAGTACTTC.

For this clone: Being one base from a much bigger clone, this may be a read error. The same CDR3 also results from other DNA sequences found in this sample. The chain couples TRBV5-1 to TRBJ1-1; perhaps TRBD1 as D (5 bases). The V gene's germline CDR1 is SGHRS and CDR2 YFSETQ. Trimming left V 2 bases short and J 7 bases short, with 12 bases between. There are 13 residues in the CDR3. The CDR3 DNA reads TGCGCCAGCAGCTTAGTGGGGGGAAGTGAAGCTTTCTTT. This gives the protein CASSLVGGSEAFF. Filled out from reference TRBV5-1 and TRBJ1-1, the complete variable domain reads KAGVTQTPRYLIKTRGQQVTLSCSPISGHRSVSWYQQTPGQGLQFLFEYFSETQRNKGNFPGRFSGRQFSNSRSEMNVSTLELGDSALYLCASSLVGGSEAFFGQGTRLTVV.

In its sample, this clone was seen many times. This chain joins TRBV11-2 and TRBJ1-3; the D is unclear. V lost 1 base and J 7 bases, leaving 8 bases between the germline ends. This CDR3 spans 13 amino acids. Germline CDR1 and CDR2: SGHAT and FQNNGV. CDR3 residues: CASSLGGGNTIYF. Written as DNA, the CDR3 is TGTGCCAGCAGCTTAGGAGGTGGGAACACCATATATTTT.

This clone came up many times. CDR3 region: CASRMKDEKLFF. CDR3 in DNA: TGTGCCAGCAGAATGAAGGATGAAAAACTGTTTTTT. This chain joins TRBV7-9 and TRBJ1-4, with D uncertain. The CDR3 sequence is 12 residues long. The germline CDR1 and CDR2 sequences are SEHNR and FQNEAQ (reference sequence). Trimming left V 6 bases short and J 6 bases short, with 8 bases between.

This clone was seen at least ten times. The chain joins TRBV19 to TRBJ1-6, with D hard to call. V lost 5 bases to trimming and J lost 14 bases, with 10 bases between them. Germline V gives CDR1 LNHDA, CDR2 SQIVND (reference sequence). CDR3 length: 11 amino acids. Written as DNA, the CDR3 is TGTGCCAGTAGTGCTATCGGGGCCCTCCACTTT. Its protein product is CASSAIGALHF. Based on the CDR3 plus reference TRBV19 and TRBJ1-6, the full variable domain is DGGITQSPKYLFRKEGQNVTLSCEQNLNHDAMYWYRQDPGQGLRLIYYSQIVNDFQKGDIAEGYSVSREKKESFPLTVTSAQKNPTAFYLCASSAIGALHFGNGTRLTVT.

This clone was recorded a few times. This sequence may be a read error, since a much larger clone differs from it by one base. At the DNA level, this CDR3 is encoded by other sequences in the same sample as well. CDR3 region: CASSLAHPSGELFF. DNA of the CDR3: TGTGCCAGCAGCTTAGCACACCCTTCCGGTGAGCTGTTTTTT. The chain recombines TRBV7-8 with TRBJ2-2; D is unclear. This CDR3 comprises 14 residues. Germline V lookup: CDR1 SGHVS, CDR2 FQNEAQ.

This clone was seen a handful of times. The V and J genes are TRBV30 and TRBJ1-1, with D possibly TRBD1 on 5 matching bases. Germline V lookup: CDR1 GTSNPN, CDR2 SVGIG (reference sequence). There are 14 residues in the CDR3. Trimming took 0 bases from V and 10 from J, leaving 18 bases between them. CDR3 amino acids: CAWSVGGRGGVAFF. The CDR3 DNA reads as TGTGCCTGGAGTGTCGGGGGGAGGGGAGGCGTAGCTTTCTTT. The whole variable domain, filled in from reference TRBV30 and TRBJ1-1, reads SQTIHQWPATLVQPVGSPLSLECTVEGTSNPNLYWYRQAAGRGLQLLFYSVGIGQISSEVPQNLSASRPQDRQFILSSKKLLLSDSGFYLCAWSVGGRGGVAFFGQGTRLTVV.

This clone was counted at least ten times. The rearrangement uses TRBV30 and TRBJ2-3; TRBD1 aligns across 7 bases. Trimming cost V 4 bases and J 6 bases; bases outside gene matches: 4. CDR1 GTSNPN and CDR2 SVGIG come from the germline V gene (reference sequence). The CDR3 totals 12 residues. The CDR3 DNA is TGTGCCTGGACCCGGGACAGTGATACGCAGTATTTT. It translates to CAWTRDSDTQYF.

This clone was picked up many times. The junction departs from the called germline gene at one end, perhaps through a read error. The chain carries TRBV20-1 and TRBJ2-7; the match to TRBD2 covers 7 bases. There are 14 residues in the CDR3. Per germline, CDR1 DFQATT and CDR2 SNEGSKA (reference sequence). CDR3 nucleotide sequence: TGCAGTGCCAGAGGGTTTCTAGCGGACTACGAGCAGTACTTC. Translated, it gives CSARGFLADYEQYF.

This clone was recorded at least ten times. The chain is built from TRBV29-1 and TRBJ2-2; TRBD2 matches 12 bases. There are 15 residues in the CDR3. V was pared by 1 base and J by 5 bases, with 2 bases of the junction left unmatched. Germline V gene lookup returns CDR1 SQVTM and CDR2 ANQGSEA. For the CDR3, the DNA is TGCAGCGTTGAAGGCGGGACTAGCGGGACCGGGGAGCTGTTTTTT. Translating it yields CSVEGGTSGTGELFF.

Concerning this clone: A much larger clone lies one base from this, so it may be a read error. The genes are TRBV11-3 and TRBJ2-1, with TRBD1 as a possible D gene (5 bases). Looked up from germline, CDR1 is SGHNT and CDR2 is YENEEA. The CDR3 totals 14 residues. CDR3 coding DNA: TGTGCCAGCAGCTTAGACAGGGTCTTCAATGAGCAGTCCTTC. As protein: CASSLDRVFNEQSF.

There are many counts of this clone. The chain employs TRBV4-1 and TRBJ1-5, with 7 bases aligning to TRBD1. This CDR3 comprises 16 residues. V shed 0 bases, J shed 4 bases, and the junction held 6 bases outside the gene matches. The germline gives CDR1 MGHRA, CDR2 YSYEKL. The CDR3 region has the DNA TGCGCCAGCAGCCAAGAAGGGGGACAGTTGAATCAGCCCCAGCATTTT. As protein: CASSQEGGQLNQPQHF.

This clone was counted a few times. A read error is possible here, since a much larger clone lies one base away. The V gene is TRBV29-1, the J gene TRBJ2-7, with 11 positions matching TRBD2. V was clipped by 7 bases and J by 0 bases; unmatched bases: 11. This CDR3 has 16 amino acids. CDR1 and CDR2 from the germline V gene are SQVTM and ANQGSEA. The CDR3 region has the DNA TGCAGCGATCGCCCTAGCGGGAGGCCCCCCTCCTACGAGCAGTACTTC. This codes for CSDRPSGRPPSYEQYF.

This clone was seen at least ten times. The chain joins TRBV4-2 to TRBJ2-7, with TRBD2 identical over 10 bases. The CDR3 has 15 residues. With V trimmed by 5 bases and J by 0 bases, 4 bases remained unmatched. Germline CDR1 is LGHNA and CDR2 is YNFKEQ. This CDR3 is CASSNGLADSYEQYF. Written as DNA, the CDR3 is TGTGCCAGCAGCAACGGACTAGCGGACTCCTACGAGCAGTACTTC.

This clone was observed many times. The chain is built from TRBV28 and TRBJ2-7; perhaps D is TRBD1 or TRBD2 (5 bases each). CDR1 and CDR2 from the germline V gene are MDHEN and SYDVKM. The CDR3 has 16 amino acids. The germline V and J ends were trimmed by 0 bases and 2 bases, with 14 bases remaining between them. This CDR3 reads CASSLWGPRRTYEQYF. The CDR3 DNA follows: TGTGCCAGCAGTTTATGGGGGCCCCGGAGGACCTACGAGCAGTACTTC. The full variable domain, its missing parts supplied by reference TRBV28 and TRBJ2-7, is DVKVTQSSRYLVKRTGEKVFLECVQDMDHENMFWYRQDPGLGLRLIYFSYDVKMKEKGDIPEGYSVSREKKERFSLILESASTNQTSMYLCASSLWGPRRTYEQYFGPGTRLTVT.

This clone was detected only a few times. A read error may be the cause here, since a much bigger clone is one base away. The rearrangement joins TRBV5-1 to TRBJ2-7, with 10 bases aligning to TRBD2. Germline CDR1 reads SGHRS; CDR2 reads YFSETQ. This CDR3 contains 15 residues. The V gene end was trimmed by 1 base and the J gene end by 4 bases; junction bases not matched to a gene: 5. The CDR3 here is CASSLLAGGPYEQYF. CDR3 in DNA: TGCGCCAGCAGCTTGTTAGCGGGAGGACCTTACGAGCAGTACTTC.

This clone was recorded many times. This sequence joins TRBV14 and TRBJ1-4; D remains ambiguous. Germline CDR1 reads SGHDN; CDR2 reads FVKESK. The V end lost 1 base, the J end lost 8 bases, and 17 bases lay between the germline ends. The CDR3 spans 16 residues. CDR3 sequence: CASSQGAFWGLEKLFF. The CDR3 DNA is TGTGCCAGCAGCCAAGGAGCGTTCTGGGGTTTGGAAAAACTGTTTTTT. The whole variable domain, filled in from reference TRBV14 and TRBJ1-4, reads EAGVTQFPSHSVIEKGQTVTLRCDPISGHDNLYWYRRVMGKEIKFLLHFVKESKQDESGMPNNRFLAERTGGTYSTLKVQPAELEDSGVYFCASSQGAFWGLEKLFFGSGTQLSVL.

Concerning this clone: The junction does not match germline at one end; this may be a read error. The V call is TRBV11-3, the J call TRBJ1-1, with a weak D call TRBD1 (6 bases). The germline gives CDR1 SGHNT, CDR2 YENEEA. The CDR3 is 13 amino acids. CDR3 protein: CASSLTGPGEGFF. The CDR3 DNA follows: TGTGCCAGCAGCCTCACAGGGCCGGGTGAAGGTTTCTTT.

This clone showed up many times. V is TRBV12-3 or TRBV12-4 and J is TRBJ2-5; D possibly corresponds to TRBD2 (6 bases). The CDR3 length is 16 residues. The V gene lost 3 bases and the J gene lost 2 bases, with 16 bases spanning the gap. CDR3 DNA: TGTGCCAGCAGTTTGTACGGGGGAAGGTTGCAAGAGACCCAGTACTTC. Translation gives CASSLYGGRLQETQYF.

The sample holds many counts of this clone. This chain joins TRBV9 and TRBJ2-2; no firm D call. The CDR3 runs 14 residues. The germline V gene encodes CDR1 SGDLS and CDR2 YYNGEE. V was pared by 0 bases and J by 1 base, with 4 bases between. The CDR3 here is CASSVGMNTGELFF. CDR3 sequence (DNA): TGTGCCAGCAGCGTAGGGATGAACACCGGGGAGCTGTTTTTT.

This clone was recorded at least ten times. The CDR3: CASSLKGQGDINQPQHF. CDR3 nucleotide sequence: TGTGCCAGCAGCCTAAAGGGACAGGGGGACATCAATCAGCCCCAGCATTTT. This sequence joins TRBV11-2 and TRBJ1-5; 11 bases match TRBD1. The length of the CDR3 is 17 residues. The germline gives CDR1 SGHAT, CDR2 FQNNGV. Unmatched junction bases numbered 9, after V lost 5 bases and J lost 3 bases. The full variable domain, rest sourced from reference TRBV11-2 and TRBJ1-5, is EAGVAQSPRYKIIEKRQSVAFWCNPISGHATLYWYQQILGQGPKLLIQFQNNGVVDDSQLPKDRFSAERLKGVDSTLKIQPAKLEDSAVYLCASSLKGQGDINQPQHFGDGTRLSIL.

The chain recombines TRBV18 with TRBJ1-1; a possible D gene is TRBD1 (5 bases). The V and J ends lost 8 bases and 0 bases respectively, with 13 bases between them. This CDR3 is built from 14 residues. The germline gives CDR1 KGHSH, CDR2 LQKENI. The CDR3: CASAPAGLNTEAFF. In DNA form, the CDR3 reads TGTGCCAGCGCTCCGGCGGGGCTGAACACTGAAGCTTTCTTT. The full variable domain, in which reference TRBV18 and TRBJ1-1 provide the parts outside the CDR3, is NAGVMQNPRHLVRRRGQEARLRCSPMKGHSHVYWYRQLPEEGLKFMVYLQKENIIDESGMPKERFSAEFPKEGPSILRIQQVVRGDSAAYFCASAPAGLNTEAFFGQGTRLTVV.

This clone was seen many times. The sample has other DNA sequences that encode this CDR3 too. The chain has TRBV20-1 and TRBJ2-1, with D possibly being TRBD2 (5 bases). The germline V gene encodes CDR1 DFQATT and CDR2 SNEGSKA (reference sequence). Between the trimmed V and J ends, which lost 4 bases and 10 bases, there was a span of 20 bases. This CDR3 has 14 residues. For the CDR3, the DNA is TGCAGTGCTAAGGGAGCGGTCGGGGATGTCGAGCAGTTCTTC. This codes for CSAKGAVGDVEQFF.